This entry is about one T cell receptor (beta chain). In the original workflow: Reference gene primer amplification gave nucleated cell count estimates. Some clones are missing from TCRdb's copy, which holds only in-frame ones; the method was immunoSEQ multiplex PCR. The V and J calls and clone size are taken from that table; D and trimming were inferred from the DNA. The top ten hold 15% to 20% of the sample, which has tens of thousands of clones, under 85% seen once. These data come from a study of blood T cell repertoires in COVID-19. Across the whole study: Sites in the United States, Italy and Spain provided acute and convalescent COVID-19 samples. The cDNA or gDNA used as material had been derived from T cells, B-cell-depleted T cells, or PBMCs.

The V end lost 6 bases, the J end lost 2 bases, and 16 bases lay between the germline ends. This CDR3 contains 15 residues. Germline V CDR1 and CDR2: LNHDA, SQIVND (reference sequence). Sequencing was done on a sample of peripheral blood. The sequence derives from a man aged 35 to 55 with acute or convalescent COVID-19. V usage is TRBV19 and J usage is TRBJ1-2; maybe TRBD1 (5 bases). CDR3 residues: CASSDLSGGNYGYTF. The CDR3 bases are TGTGCCAGTAGCGATCTTTCCGGGGGGAACTATGGCTACACCTTC.